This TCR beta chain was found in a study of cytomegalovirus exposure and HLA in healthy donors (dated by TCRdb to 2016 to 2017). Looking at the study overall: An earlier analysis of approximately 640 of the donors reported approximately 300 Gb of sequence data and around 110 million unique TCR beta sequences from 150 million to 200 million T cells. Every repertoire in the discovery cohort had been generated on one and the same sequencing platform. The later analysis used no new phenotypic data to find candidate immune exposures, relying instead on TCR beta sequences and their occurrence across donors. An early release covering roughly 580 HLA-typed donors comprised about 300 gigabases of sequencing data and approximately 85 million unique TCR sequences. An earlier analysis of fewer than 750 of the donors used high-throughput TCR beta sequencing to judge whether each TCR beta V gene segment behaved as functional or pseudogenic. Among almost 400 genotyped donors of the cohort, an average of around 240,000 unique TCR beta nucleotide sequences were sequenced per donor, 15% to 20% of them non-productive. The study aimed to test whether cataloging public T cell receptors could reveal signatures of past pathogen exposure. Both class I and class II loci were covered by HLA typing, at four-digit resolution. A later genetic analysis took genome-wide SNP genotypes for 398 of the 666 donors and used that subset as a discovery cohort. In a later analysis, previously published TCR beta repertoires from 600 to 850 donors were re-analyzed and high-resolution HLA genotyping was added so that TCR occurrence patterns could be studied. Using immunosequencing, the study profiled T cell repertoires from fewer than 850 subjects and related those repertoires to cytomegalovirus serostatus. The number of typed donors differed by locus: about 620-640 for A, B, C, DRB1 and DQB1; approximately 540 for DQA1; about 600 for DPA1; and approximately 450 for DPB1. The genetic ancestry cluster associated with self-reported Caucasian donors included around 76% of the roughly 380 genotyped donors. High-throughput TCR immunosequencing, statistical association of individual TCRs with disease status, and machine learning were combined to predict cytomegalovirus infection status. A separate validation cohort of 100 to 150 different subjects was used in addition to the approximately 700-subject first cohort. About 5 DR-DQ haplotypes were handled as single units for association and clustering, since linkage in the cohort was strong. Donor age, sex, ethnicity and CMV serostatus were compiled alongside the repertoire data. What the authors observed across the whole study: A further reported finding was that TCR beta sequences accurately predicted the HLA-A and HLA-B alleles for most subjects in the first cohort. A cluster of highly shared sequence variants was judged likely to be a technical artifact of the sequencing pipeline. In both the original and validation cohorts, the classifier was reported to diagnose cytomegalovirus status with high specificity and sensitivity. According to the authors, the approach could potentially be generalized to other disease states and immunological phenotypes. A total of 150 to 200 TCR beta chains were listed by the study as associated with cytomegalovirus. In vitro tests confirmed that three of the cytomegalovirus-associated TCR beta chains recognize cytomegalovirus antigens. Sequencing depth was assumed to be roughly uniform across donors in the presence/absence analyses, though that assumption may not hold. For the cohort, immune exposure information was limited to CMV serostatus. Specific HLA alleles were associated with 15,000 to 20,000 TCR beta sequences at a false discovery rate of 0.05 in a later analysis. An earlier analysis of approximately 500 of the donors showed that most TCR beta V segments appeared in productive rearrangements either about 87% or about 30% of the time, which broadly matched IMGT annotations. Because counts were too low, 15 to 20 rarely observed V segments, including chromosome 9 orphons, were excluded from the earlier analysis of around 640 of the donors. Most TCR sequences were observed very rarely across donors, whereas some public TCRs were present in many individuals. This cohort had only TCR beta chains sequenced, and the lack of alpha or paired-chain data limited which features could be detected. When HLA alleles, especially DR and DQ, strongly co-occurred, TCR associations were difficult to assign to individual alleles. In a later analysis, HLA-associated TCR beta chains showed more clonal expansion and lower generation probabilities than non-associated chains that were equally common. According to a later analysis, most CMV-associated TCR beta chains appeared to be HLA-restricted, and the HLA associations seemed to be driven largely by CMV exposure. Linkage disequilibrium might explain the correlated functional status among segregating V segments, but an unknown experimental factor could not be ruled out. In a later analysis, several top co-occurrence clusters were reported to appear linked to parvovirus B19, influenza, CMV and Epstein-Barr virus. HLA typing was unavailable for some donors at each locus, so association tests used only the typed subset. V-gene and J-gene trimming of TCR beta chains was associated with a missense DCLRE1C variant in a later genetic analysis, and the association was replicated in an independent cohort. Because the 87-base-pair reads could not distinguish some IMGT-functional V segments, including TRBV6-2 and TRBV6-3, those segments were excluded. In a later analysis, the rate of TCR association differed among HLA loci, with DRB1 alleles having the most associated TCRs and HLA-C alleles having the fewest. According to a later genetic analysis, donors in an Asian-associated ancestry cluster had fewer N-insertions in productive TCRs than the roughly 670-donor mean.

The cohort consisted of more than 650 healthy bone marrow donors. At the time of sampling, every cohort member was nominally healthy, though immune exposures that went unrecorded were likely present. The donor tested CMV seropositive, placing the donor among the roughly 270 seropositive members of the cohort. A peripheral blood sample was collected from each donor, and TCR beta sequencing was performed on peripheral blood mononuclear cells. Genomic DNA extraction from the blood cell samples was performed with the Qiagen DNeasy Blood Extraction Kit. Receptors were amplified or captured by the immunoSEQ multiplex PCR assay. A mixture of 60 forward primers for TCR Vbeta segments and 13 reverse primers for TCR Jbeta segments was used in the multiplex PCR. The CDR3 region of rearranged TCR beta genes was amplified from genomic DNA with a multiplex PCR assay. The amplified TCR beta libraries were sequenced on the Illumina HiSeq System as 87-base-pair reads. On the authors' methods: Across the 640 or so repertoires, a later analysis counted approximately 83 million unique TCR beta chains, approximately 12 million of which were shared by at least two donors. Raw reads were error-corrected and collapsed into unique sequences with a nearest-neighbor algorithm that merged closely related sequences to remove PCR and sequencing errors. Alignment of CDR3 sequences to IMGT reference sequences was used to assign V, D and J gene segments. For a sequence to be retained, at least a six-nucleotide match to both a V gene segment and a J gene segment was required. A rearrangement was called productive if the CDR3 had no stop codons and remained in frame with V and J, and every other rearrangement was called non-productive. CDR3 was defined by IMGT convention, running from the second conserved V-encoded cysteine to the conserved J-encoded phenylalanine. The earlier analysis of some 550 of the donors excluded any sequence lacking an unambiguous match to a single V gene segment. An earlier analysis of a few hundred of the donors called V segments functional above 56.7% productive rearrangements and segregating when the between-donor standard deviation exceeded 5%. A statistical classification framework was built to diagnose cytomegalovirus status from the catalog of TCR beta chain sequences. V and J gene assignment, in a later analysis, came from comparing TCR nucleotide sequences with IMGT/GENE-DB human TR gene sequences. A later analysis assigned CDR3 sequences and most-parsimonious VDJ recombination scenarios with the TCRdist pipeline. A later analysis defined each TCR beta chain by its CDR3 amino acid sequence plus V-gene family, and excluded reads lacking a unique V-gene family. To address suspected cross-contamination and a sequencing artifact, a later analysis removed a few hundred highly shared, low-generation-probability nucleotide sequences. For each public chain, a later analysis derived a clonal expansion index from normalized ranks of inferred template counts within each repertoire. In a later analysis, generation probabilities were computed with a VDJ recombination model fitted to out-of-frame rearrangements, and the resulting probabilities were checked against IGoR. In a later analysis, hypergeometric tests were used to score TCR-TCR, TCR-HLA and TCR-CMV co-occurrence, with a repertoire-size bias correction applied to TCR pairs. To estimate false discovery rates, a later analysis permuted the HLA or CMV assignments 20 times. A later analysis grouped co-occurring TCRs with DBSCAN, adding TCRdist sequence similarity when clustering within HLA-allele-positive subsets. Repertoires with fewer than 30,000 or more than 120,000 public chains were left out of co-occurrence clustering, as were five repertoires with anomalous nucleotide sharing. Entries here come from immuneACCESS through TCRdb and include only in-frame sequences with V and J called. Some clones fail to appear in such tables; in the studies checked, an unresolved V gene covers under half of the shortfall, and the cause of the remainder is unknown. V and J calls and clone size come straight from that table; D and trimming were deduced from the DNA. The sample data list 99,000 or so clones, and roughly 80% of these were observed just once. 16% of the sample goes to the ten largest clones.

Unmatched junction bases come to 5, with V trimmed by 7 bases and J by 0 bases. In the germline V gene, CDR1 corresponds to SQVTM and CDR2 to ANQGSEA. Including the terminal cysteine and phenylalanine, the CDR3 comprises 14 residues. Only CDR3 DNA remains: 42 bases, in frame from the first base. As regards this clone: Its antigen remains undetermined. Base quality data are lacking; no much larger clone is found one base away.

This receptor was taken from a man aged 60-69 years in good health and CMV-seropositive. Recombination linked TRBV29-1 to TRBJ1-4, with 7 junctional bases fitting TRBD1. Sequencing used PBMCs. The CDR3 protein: CSGTGPATNEKLFF. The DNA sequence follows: TGCAGCGGGACAGGTCCCGCAACTAATGAAAAACTGTTTTTT.